One and the same sample provided the 24 T cell receptor beta chains below, sequenced in a study of breast tumors, draining lymph nodes, adjacent tissues. MiXCR, run by TCRdb on the multiplex PCR reads, gives a single entry per CDR3 protein. The data contain 85,000 to 120,000 distinct CDR3 sequences, 30% of them singletons. Samples came from axillary lymph nodes draining the breast cancer. The sample taken for sequencing was axillary lymph node tissue. The source is a female donor with breast cancer. Some clones in this sample may be carry-over from other donors' samples.

This clonotype has at least ten counts. The chain links TRBV28 to TRBJ2-7, with D tentatively TRBD1 or TRBD2 (5 bases each). Trimming left V 11 bases short and J 2 bases short, with 22 bases between. Germline V gives CDR1 MDHEN, CDR2 SYDVKM. This CDR3 is 15 amino acids long. In nucleotides, the CDR3 is TGTGCCGTAGTGTTGAGGGGCGCCCCGGCCTACGAGCAGTACTTC. Translated, it gives CAVVLRGAPAYEQYF.

The chain couples TRBV29-1 to TRBJ1-2; D remains unclear. V lost 0 bases and J 4 bases, leaving 15 bases between the germline ends. CDR3 length: 15 amino acids. Germline V CDR1 and CDR2: SQVTM, ANQGSEA. The CDR3 is CSVEDLGDLSYGYTF. The CDR3 region has the DNA TGCAGCGTTGAAGATCTTGGGGATTTGAGCTATGGCTACACCTTC.

The rearrangement joins TRBV5-1 to TRBJ2-7, with TRBD1 matching 7 bases. This CDR3 is 13 amino acids long. V trimming: 3 bases; J trimming: 3 bases; junction bases outside the gene matches: 3. The germline CDR1 and CDR2 sequences are SGHRS and YFSETQ. The CDR3 sequence: CASSSGQFYEQYF. As DNA, the CDR3 is TGCGCCAGCAGCTCGGGACAGTTCTACGAGCAGTACTTC.

The table lists this clonotype with many counts. The genes are TRBV5-5 and TRBJ1-6; D might be TRBD1 (6 bases). Trimming removed 4 bases from V and 10 bases from J, with 21 bases in between. The CDR3 runs to 16 residues. Germline V gene lookup returns CDR1 SGHKS and CDR2 YYEKEE (reference sequence). The CDR3 region is CASSPLTGRGESPLHF. CDR3 nucleotide sequence: TGTGCCAGCAGCCCCCTTACTGGCAGGGGTGAGTCACCCCTCCACTTT. The full variable domain, rest sourced from reference TRBV5-5 and TRBJ1-6, is DAGVTQSPTHLIKTRGQQVTLRCSPISGHKSVSWYQQVLGQGPQFIFQYYEKEERGRGNFPDRFSARQFPNYSSELNVNALLLGDSALYLCASSPLTGRGESPLHFGNGTRLTVT.

This chain joins TRBV3-1 and TRBJ1-6; no reliable D call. V shed 2 bases and J shed 9 bases, with 8 bases lying between them. Germline V gives CDR1 LGHDT, CDR2 YNNKEL (reference sequence). This CDR3 has 13 residues. This chain's CDR3 is CASSQKGGSPLHF. The CDR3 DNA reads TGTGCCAGCAGCCAAAAAGGAGGTTCACCCCTCCACTTT.

In its sample, this clonotype was seen many times. The V and J genes are TRBV20-1 and TRBJ1-6; the D gene is possibly TRBD1 (5 bases). Germline assignment: CDR1 DFQATT and CDR2 SNEGSKA (reference sequence). The ends were cut back, 3 bases at V and 3 bases at J, with 18 bases in the middle. This CDR3 comprises 17 residues. The CDR3 DNA reads TGCAGTGCTAGTCGCCTCCGGATGGGGGGCTATAATTCACCCCTCCACTTT. Translating it yields CSASRLRMGGYNSPLHF.

This clonotype has ten or more counts. The genes are TRBV7-2 and TRBJ2-5; 9 nucleotides match TRBD1. CDR1 is SGHTA, CDR2 FQGNSA, per germline. The V and J ends lost 5 bases and 2 bases, in that order; junction bases with no gene match: 3. This CDR3 region has 14 residues. This CDR3 is CASSTGTGQETQYF. The CDR3, as DNA: TGTGCCAGCAGCACCGGGACAGGGCAAGAGACCCAGTACTTC.

Ten or more counts support this clonotype. A read error may produce the germline difference seen at one junction end. The chain uses TRBV14 and TRBJ2-2; the D is unclear. The CDR3 consists of 13 residues. Germline loops: CDR1 SGHDN, CDR2 FVKESK. The DNA for the CDR3 is TGTGCCAGCAGCCTTGCGAACGCCGGGGAGCTGTTTTTT. This codes for CASSLANAGELFF.

This clonotype was recorded at least ten times. This rearrangement joins TRBV27 to TRBJ2-7, with 9 bases aligning to TRBD1. The germline V gene has CDR1 MNHEY and CDR2 SMNVEV (reference sequence). The CDR3 extends over 16 amino acids. After removal of 2 bases from V and 6 bases from J, the junction contained 11 bases not matched to a gene. CDR3 sequence reads: CASSLSDWTGDGEQYF. The CDR3 DNA reads as TGTGCCAGCAGTTTAAGTGATTGGACAGGGGACGGCGAGCAGTACTTC.

This clonotype has more than one count but fewer than ten. V gene TRBV4-1 combines with J gene TRBJ2-1; TRBD2 aligns across 7 bases. The V gene's germline CDR1 is MGHRA and CDR2 YSYEKL. With 5 bases clipped from V and 5 bases from J, the junction kept 9 bases outside the gene matches. This CDR3 region has 15 residues. The CDR3 spells CASSTIGRSNNEQFF. In DNA form, the CDR3 reads TGCGCCAGCAGCACGATCGGGAGGTCTAACAATGAGCAGTTCTTC.

Notes on this clonotype: A junction end diverges from the germline sequence, so it may reflect a read error. The rearrangement links TRBV9 to TRBJ1-2; 12 bases align to TRBD1. Germline V lookup: CDR1 SGDLS, CDR2 YYNGEE. This CDR3 is built from 14 residues. The CDR3 DNA is TGCGCCAGCAGCTCGGGACAGGGGGCTGGCGGCTACACCTTC. Its protein product is CASSSGQGAGGYTF.

Ten or more counts support this clonotype. The rearrangement joins TRBV6-6 to TRBJ1-6, with 9 bases aligning to TRBD1. CDR3 size: 17 residues. The germline gives CDR1 MNHNY, CDR2 SVGAGI (reference sequence). Trimming at V came to 6 bases and at J to 9 bases, leaving 15 bases not matched to a gene. CDR3 sequence reads: CASSPEGTGTRFSPLHF. For the CDR3, the DNA is TGTGCCAGCAGCCCCGAGGGGACAGGGACAAGGTTTTCACCCCTCCACTTT.

Only a few counts were recorded for this clonotype. A read error may be the cause here, since a much bigger clone is one base away. The rearrangement links TRBV29-1 to TRBJ2-1; D unclear. Germline CDR1 is SQVTM and CDR2 is ANQGSEA. This CDR3 comprises 14 residues. The V gene lost 1 base and the J gene lost 4 bases, with 11 bases spanning the gap. In DNA form, the CDR3 reads TGCAGCGTTGAAGGGAGAGGACCTTACAATGAGCAGTTCTTC. It codes for CSVEGRGPYNEQFF.

This clonotype was observed a handful of times. This may be a read error: a much more frequent sequence differs by one nucleotide. This sequence joins TRBV20-1 and TRBJ2-1, with D tentatively TRBD1 (6 bases). Deletions cut 5 bases from V and 9 bases from J, with 20 bases between. The CDR3 is made up of 14 amino acids. The germline gives CDR1 DFQATT, CDR2 SNEGSKA (reference sequence). CDR3 region: CSASTGLAITEQFF. The DNA of the CDR3 is TGCAGTGCTTCTACAGGGTTGGCGATCACTGAGCAGTTCTTC.

The chain links TRBV5-8 to TRBJ1-1, with D possibly matching TRBD1 (6 bases). This CDR3 contains 15 residues. V was shortened by 1 base and J by 1 base, with 11 bases between the two germline ends. CDR1 is SGHTS and CDR2 is YDEGEE in the germline V gene. CDR3 loop: CASSLQTGTNTEAFF. DNA of the CDR3: TGTGCCAGCAGCTTGCAAACAGGGACGAACACTGAAGCTTTCTTT.

With regard to this clonotype: No conserved phenylalanine or tryptophan is present at the end of the CDR3, so a read error is the likely explanation. V and J are TRBV9 and TRBJ2-7; 7 bases match TRBD2. This CDR3 has 16 amino acids. Germline V gives CDR1 SGDLS, CDR2 YYNGEE. Unmatched junction bases numbered 10, after V lost 2 bases and J lost 2 bases. The DNA for the CDR3 is TGTGCCAGCAGCGTCCGGGCTGGCGGGAGCCCCTACGAGCAGTACCTC. Its protein is CASSVRAGGSPYEQYL.

This clonotype is categorized as medium-sized. The V call is TRBV5-1, the J call TRBJ2-7, with D perhaps matching TRBD2 (6 bases). This CDR3 spans 15 amino acids. The germline V gene has CDR1 SGHRS and CDR2 YFSETQ. Trimming left V 0 bases short and J 5 bases short, with 15 bases between. CDR3 coding DNA: TGCGCCAGCAGCTTGGTGGGCGGGATAGACGACGAGCAGTACTTC. It encodes CASSLVGGIDDEQYF.

Turning to this clonotype: No conserved phenylalanine or tryptophan is present at the end of the CDR3, so a read error is the likely explanation. This chain links TRBV11-2 with TRBJ2-5; 7 nucleotides align to TRBD1. This CDR3 has 15 amino acids. In germline, CDR1 is SGHAT, CDR2 FQNNGV. Here the CDR3 DNA reads TGTGCCAGCAGTCGAAGAAACAGGGGTCAAGGGACCCAGTACTCC. Its translation: CASSRRNRGQGTQYS.

In this sample, this clonotype turned up many times. Written as DNA, the CDR3 is TGTGCCAGCAGTGAAACCAGTACGACAGGGGCGGGCTACACCTTC. As protein: CASSETSTTGAGYTF. The chain recombines TRBV6-1 with TRBJ1-2; 8 bases line up with TRBD1. The V gene end was trimmed by 2 bases and the J gene end by 8 bases; junction bases not matched to a gene: 10. Germline loops: CDR1 MNHNS, CDR2 SASEGT. This CDR3 comprises 15 residues.

This chain connects TRBV9 to TRBJ1-1, with D uncertain. The CDR3 runs 15 residues. V dropped 1 base and J dropped 2 bases, with 12 bases sitting between them. Germline V gives CDR1 SGDLS, CDR2 YYNGEE. The CDR3 bases are TGTGCCAGCAGCGTACCGGGCAGATATAACACTGAAGCTTTCTTT. Translating gives CASSVPGRYNTEAFF.

V gene TRBV2 combines with J gene TRBJ2-3; D not certain. The CDR3 loop spans 15 amino acids. The V and J ends lost 8 bases and 0 bases respectively, with 15 bases between them. Germline-derived CDR1 and CDR2 are SNHLY and FYNNEI. CDR3 sequence (DNA): TGTGCCAGCGTCGAGTCGCGGCTCAGCACAGATACGCAGTATTTT. Amino acids: CASVESRLSTDTQYF.

This clonotype was counted ten times or more. The V and J genes are TRBV3-1 and TRBJ1-3; D not resolved. CDR1 and CDR2 (germline): LGHDT, YNNKEL (reference sequence). Deletions cut 3 bases from V and 4 bases from J, with 4 bases between. This CDR3 is built from 12 residues. DNA for the CDR3: TGTGCCAGCAGCCACCAGGGAAACACCATATATTTT. It codes for CASSHQGNTIYF. The full variable domain, rest sourced from reference TRBV3-1 and TRBJ1-3, is DTAVSQTPKYLVTQMGNDKSIKCEQNLGHDTMYWYKQDSKKFLKIMFSYNNKELIINETVPNRFSPKSPDKAHLNLHINSLELGDSAVYFCASSHQGNTIYFGEGSWLTVV.

This clonotype was seen only a few times. The chain joins TRBV6-1 to TRBJ2-2; D is perhaps TRBD1 (6 bases). Per germline, CDR1 MNHNS and CDR2 SASEGT. The CDR3 is 16 amino acids. V was pared by 4 bases and J by 1 base, with 13 bases between. CDR3 nucleotides: TGTGCCAGCAGTGCCCCCACAGGGATGAACACCGGGGAGCTGTTTTTT. Translation: CASSAPTGMNTGELFF.

The chain uses TRBV5-4 and TRBJ2-5; 9 positions agree with TRBD1. This CDR3 has 15 residues. CDR1 is SGHNT and CDR2 is YYREEE in the germline V gene (reference sequence). Losses at the gene ends were 4 bases for V and 5 bases for J; bases not matched to a gene: 9. Here the CDR3 DNA reads TGTGCCAGCAGCACGGGACAGGGTAGGGGGGAGACCCAGTACTTC. Amino acids: CASSTGQGRGETQYF.